Below are 22 T cell receptor beta chains sequenced from a single sample in a study of blood T cell repertoires in COVID-19. The protocol was immunoSEQ multiplex PCR, while the TCRdb copy is restricted to in-frame clones and leaves out a portion. The sample has about 230,000 clones, 70% to 90% seen once; the top ten hold about 2.5%. What was sequenced was peripheral blood. The receptor set was obtained from a woman between 65 and 79 years old with active or convalescent COVID-19.

The chain recombines TRBV10-2 with TRBJ2-3; TRBD2 matches at 8 bases. Germline trimming cut 3 bases from V and 3 bases from J; bases unmatched to any gene: 14. CDR1 and CDR2 from the germline V gene are WSHSY and SAAADI. This CDR3 region has 18 residues. The CDR3 reads CASSDQHPSLAVTDTQYF. The CDR3 nucleotides read TGCGCCAGCAGTGATCAGCACCCATCACTAGCGGTTACAGATACGCAGTATTTT.

The chain joins TRBV21-1 to TRBJ1-1; the table's D call TRBD1 went unverified against the DNA. TRBV21-1 is termed a pseudogene. This CDR3 has 18 amino acids. In DNA form, the CDR3 reads TGTGCCAGCAGCGAGGGGGGACAGGGTAATTCCACCATCACTGAAGCTTTCTTT. Protein product: CASSEGGQGNSTITEAFF.

This chain uses TRBV4-1 with TRBJ1-4; D unresolved. There are 17 residues in the CDR3. Trimming left V 0 bases short and J 0 bases short, with 11 bases between. Germline V CDR1 and CDR2: MGHRA, YSYEKL. The CDR3 DNA is TGCGCCAGCAGCCAAGAATCCGGGTTCACAACTAATGAAAAACTGTTTTTT. Translated, it gives CASSQESGFTTNEKLFF.

The V call is TRBV29-1, the J call TRBJ2-3; a weak D match, TRBD2 (5 bases). Germline CDR1 SQVTM, CDR2 ANQGSEA. The CDR3 sequence is 15 residues long. The V end lost 0 bases, the J end lost 6 bases, and 16 bases lay between the germline ends. The CDR3 reads CSVEDTGTREDTQYF. The CDR3 nucleotides are TGCAGCGTTGAAGATACTGGAACTAGGGAGGATACGCAGTATTTT.

The chain employs TRBV18 and TRBJ2-7; D perhaps matches TRBD1 (5 bases). V shed 3 bases and J shed 7 bases, with 19 bases lying between them. This CDR3 has 15 amino acids. Per germline, CDR1 KGHSH and CDR2 LQKENI. CDR3 DNA: TGTGCCAGCTCACCCCGGCGGCAGGGCTACGGGGAGCAGTACTTC. Protein product: CASSPRRQGYGEQYF.

The rearrangement uses TRBV5-1 and TRBJ2-3; tentative D call: TRBD2 (6 bases). Deletions cut 5 bases from V and 3 bases from J, with 10 bases between. Germline V gene data show CDR1 as SGHRS and CDR2 as YFSETQ. This CDR3 region has 13 residues. The CDR3 reads CASRILATDTQYF. In nucleotides, the CDR3 is TGCGCCAGCAGGATCCTAGCGACAGATACGCAGTATTTT. Supplemented by reference TRBV5-1 and TRBJ2-3, the full variable domain reads KAGVTQTPRYLIKTRGQQVTLSCSPISGHRSVSWYQQTPGQGLQFLFEYFSETQRNKGNFPGRFSGRQFSNSRSEMNVSTLELGDSALYLCASRILATDTQYFGPGTRLTVL.

This rearrangement joins TRBV28 to TRBJ1-4; D call uncertain. Germline CDR1 and CDR2: MDHEN and SYDVKM. The V gene lost 4 bases and the J gene lost 3 bases, with 6 bases spanning the gap. This CDR3 is 13 amino acids long. CDR3 sequence: CASSSNPNEKLFF. CDR3 coding DNA: TGTGCCAGCAGTTCCAATCCTAATGAAAAACTGTTTTTT.

J is TRBJ1-1 and V is TRBV27; 8 positions agree with TRBD1. The CDR3 loop spans 16 amino acids. The trim removed 0 bases at V and 4 bases at J, leaving 7 bases unmatched. Germline values: CDR1 MNHEY, CDR2 SMNVEV (reference sequence). CDR3 protein: CASSLSAAGGLTEAFF. The CDR3 DNA reads as TGTGCCAGCAGTTTATCGGCGGCAGGGGGCCTCACTGAAGCTTTCTTT.

This sequence joins TRBV5-4 and TRBJ2-2; D ambiguous. V lost 2 bases and J lost 0, with 11 bases in between. Germline lookup yields CDR1 SGHNT and CDR2 YYREEE (reference sequence). This CDR3 is 16 amino acids long. DNA for the CDR3: TGTGCCAGCAGCTTATTTTACGGAGCGAACACCGGGGAGCTGTTTTTT. It encodes CASSLFYGANTGELFF. Full variable domain (missing parts from reference TRBV5-4 and TRBJ2-2): ETGVTQSPTHLIKTRGQQVTLRCSSQSGHNTVSWYQQALGQGPQFIFQYYREEENGRGNFPPRFSGLQFPNYSSELNVNALELDDSALYLCASSLFYGANTGELFFGEGSRLTVL.

This sequence joins TRBV5-1 and TRBJ2-7; a weak D match, TRBD2 (5 bases). The ends were cut back, 0 bases at V and 2 bases at J, with 9 bases in the middle. The CDR3 is 14 amino acids. Per the germline V gene, CDR1 is SGHRS and CDR2 is YFSETQ. The CDR3 DNA reads as TGCGCCAGCAGCTTGGGAGCGGCCACCTACGAGCAGTACTTC. Translation: CASSLGAATYEQYF.

This clone appeared once. The chain combines TRBV6-1 with TRBJ2-7, with 8 bases fitting TRBD1. The germline CDR1 and CDR2 sequences are MNHNS and SASEGT. V was clipped by 2 bases and J by 0 bases; unmatched bases: 3. The CDR3 is 15 amino acids. CDR3 amino acids: CASSEPQGVSYEQYF. CDR3 DNA sequence: TGTGCCAGCAGTGAACCACAGGGGGTCTCCTACGAGCAGTACTTC.

The chain joins TRBV18 to TRBJ1-5, with 12 bases matching TRBD1. The germline CDR1 and CDR2 sequences are KGHSH and LQKENI. V lost 3 bases and J lost 7; bases outside the gene matches: 10. There are 17 residues in the CDR3. Written as DNA, the CDR3 is TGTGCCAGCTCACCTACTCCGGGACAGGGGGCGGGACAGCCCCAGCATTTT. The encoded protein is CASSPTPGQGAGQPQHF.

This chain links TRBV5-8 with TRBJ2-5, with 12 bases identical to TRBD1. The J segment lost 5 bases and the V segment lost 4 bases, leaving 6 bases of the junction unmatched. CDR1 SGHTS and CDR2 YDEGEE come from the germline V gene. The CDR3 totals 15 residues. The CDR3 nucleotides are TGTGCCAGCAGCGAGGGACAGGGGGCTGGGGAGACCCAGTACTTC. Its protein is CASSEGQGAGETQYF.

The J gene is TRBJ2-7, the V gene TRBV30; 7 bases are a match to TRBD2. The germline CDR1 and CDR2 sequences are GTSNPN and SVGIG (reference sequence). CDR3 length: 13 amino acids. Trimming took 0 bases from V and 2 from J; bases not matched to a gene: 1. CDR3 DNA: TGTGCCTGGAGTGTAGCGGGACCCTACGAGCAGTACTTC. This codes for CAWSVAGPYEQYF.

V usage is TRBV6-1 and J usage is TRBJ1-2; 7 bases line up with TRBD1. Trimming took 4 bases from V and 4 from J; bases not matched to a gene: 12. The CDR3 spans 16 residues. The germline V gene has CDR1 MNHNS and CDR2 SASEGT. The CDR3 DNA follows: TGTGCCAGCAGTGTTGGGGGGACAGTATTAGGCTATGGCTACACCTTC. It encodes CASSVGGTVLGYGYTF.

This clone was picked up one time. The chain recombines TRBV29-1 with TRBJ2-4, with a possible D match to TRBD1 (6 bases). CDR3 length equals 17 residues. V lost 5 bases and J lost 0, with 20 bases in between. Germline-derived CDR1 and CDR2 are SQVTM and ANQGSEA. DNA for the CDR3: TGCAGCGTTCCGAAACCCCGCCACAGGGTAGCCAAAAACATTCAGTACTTC. Protein product: CSVPKPRHRVAKNIQYF.

V gene TRBV24-1 combines with J gene TRBJ2-7; possibly TRBD2 for D (6 bases). This CDR3 spans 12 amino acids. The ends were cut back, 3 bases at V and 7 bases at J, with 9 bases in the middle. Germline V gene lookup returns CDR1 KGHDR and CDR2 SFDVKD. Written as DNA, the CDR3 is TGTGCCACCAGTGATCAGGCGGGAGAGCAGTACTTC. This translates into CATSDQAGEQYF.

This clone was recorded only once. The V call is TRBV27, the J call TRBJ2-5; unclear D gene. Trimming stripped 3 bases from V and 1 base from J, with 9 bases between. This CDR3 contains 14 residues. CDR1 is MNHEY and CDR2 is SMNVEV in the germline V gene (reference sequence). The CDR3 DNA is TGTGCCAGCAGTTTCGCAGGTCCCCAAGAGACCCAGTACTTC. Its translation is CASSFAGPQETQYF.

This chain joins TRBV27 and TRBJ2-3; D possibly corresponds to TRBD1 (5 bases). This CDR3 spans 13 amino acids. Germline values: CDR1 MNHEY, CDR2 SMNVEV (reference sequence). The V end lost 5 bases, the J end lost 6 bases, and 12 bases lay between the germline ends. In DNA form, the CDR3 reads TGTGCCAGCAGTCTCCTTCGACAGGATACGCAGTATTTT. It codes for CASSLLRQDTQYF.

This sequence joins TRBV9 and TRBJ2-1; TRBD1 matches 7 bases. CDR3 length: 16 amino acids. Germline V CDR1 and CDR2: SGDLS, YYNGEE. The V gene end was trimmed by 3 bases and the J gene end by 2 bases; junction bases not matched to a gene: 8. The CDR3 loop reads CASSADRQGTYNEQFF. The CDR3 coding sequence is TGTGCCAGCAGCGCAGACCGACAGGGAACCTACAATGAGCAGTTCTTC.

The CDR3 here is CASSPGLAGVLDTDTQYF. CDR3 nucleotide sequence: TGTGCCAGCAGCCCTGGACTAGCGGGAGTCCTGGACACAGATACGCAGTATTTT. The chain has TRBV5-4 and TRBJ2-3; 13 bases map to TRBD2. This CDR3 is built from 18 residues. The ends lost 4 bases at V and 2 bases at J; junction bases unmatched: 10. CDR1 SGHNT and CDR2 YYREEE come from the germline V gene (reference sequence).

The chain has TRBV6-6 and TRBJ2-7; 7 bases align to TRBD1. The CDR3 runs to 16 residues. The germline CDR1 and CDR2 sequences are MNHNY and SVGAGI (reference sequence). The junction had 16 bases not matched to a gene; V was cut back by 6 bases and J by 5 bases. CDR3 in DNA: TGTGCCAGCAGCCGTACTGGGGACACAGGGGCAGACGAGCAGTACTTC. This sequence encodes CASSRTGDTGADEQYF.